This T cell receptor (beta chain) appears in the sequencing data of a study of CD8+ T cells in alopecia areata (dated by TCRdb to 2016 to 2019). Looking at the study overall: High-throughput TCRbeta sequencing was used to examine T cell clonal expansion in alopecia areata in both the C3H/HeJ mouse model and human patients. In humans, TCRbeta sequencing was performed on scalp tissue and on sorted CD4+ and CD8+ peripheral blood T cells from healthy controls and from patients with patchy or totalis/universalis alopecia areata. Scalp clonality was compared among normal scalp (n=4), patchy alopecia areata scalp (n=8), and alopecia totalis/universalis scalp (n=8). RNA came from the PAXgene miRNA kit for fixed scalp, the miRNeasy kit for PBMCs, and the RNeasy kit for mouse skin. TCRbeta CDR3 regions were amplified by immunoSEQ multiplex PCR with 35 Vbeta forward and 13 Jbeta reverse primers.

Peripheral blood and lesional scalp punch biopsies were obtained from patients with alopecia areata. PBMCs were isolated by density centrifugation and stained for CD3, CD4 and CD8, after which CD4+ and CD8+ T cells were sorted on a FACSAria. The untreated alopecia areata patients were recruited through a multicenter biomarker study. For roughly five biomarker-study patients, blood CD8+ T cells were further sorted into NKG2D-low and NKG2D-high fractions. Comments on this clone: The antigen it recognizes is unknown. There are no base qualities to consult, and no much larger clone falls within one base.

On the study overall, not on this receptor specifically: Compared with normal scalp, lesional scalp had higher clonality and more expanded CD8+ clones, particularly in alopecia totalis/universalis, a pattern that suggests antigenic drive. Resident alphabeta T cells in normal human skin are also sequenced, complicating scalp TCR repertoire analysis, unlike mouse skin dominated by gammadelta T cells. Compared with mice, TCR sequences shared between patients were less clear, possibly partly because of HLA diversity across the patient population.

Libraries were prepared through the immunoSEQ multiplex PCR assay. To provide template for TCR sequencing, every sample had RNA extracted and reverse transcribed into cDNA. SuperScript III was used to make first-strand cDNA, primed with a 2:1 mix of oligo-dT and random hexamers. A synthetic immune receptor repertoire was used to assess amplification bias, and residual bias was removed computationally. In the source study's methods: Raw reads were preprocessed to remove errors, and CDR3 was defined by IMGT conventions from the conserved cysteine to phenylalanine. Clonality was computed by normalizing Shannon entropy by log2 of the number of productive unique TCRs and subtracting the result from 1. Whether each scalp clone was CD4 or CD8 was inferred by checking scalp TCRbeta sequences against the CD4 and CD8 repertoires from sorted blood. As stored in TCRdb, this immuneACCESS dataset retains in-frame rearrangements with V and J assigned. A fraction of the clones does not appear; measured against another copy, unresolved V genes explain less than half of the discrepancy, and the remainder lacks a known reason. V, J and clone size were drawn from that table, and D and trimming were deduced from the DNA. The sample table contains 100,000 to 150,000 clones; only one count was recorded for roughly 50% of them. The ten top clones hold 8% to 11% of the sample.

The sample was NKG2D-low CD8+ T cells sorted from blood. Reading the label with the study, this specimen's cell subset or site is: sorted CD8+ NKG2D-low blood T cells. This TCR derives from a human donor with alopecia areata.

CDR3 sequence: CASSSRRNEQFF. The nucleotides read TGCGCCAGCAGCTCCCGACGGAATGAGCAGTTCTTC. The chain links TRBV4-1 with TRBJ2-1; the D gene identity is not certain. V loses 5 bases, J loses 7 bases, and the germline ends lie 9 bases apart. The CDR3 starts with the cysteine, ends with the phenylalanine, and has 12 residues. CDR3 DNA is the only sequence kept; it has 36 bases, read in frame from the first base. The germline V gene yields MGHRA for CDR1 and YSYEKL for CDR2.